This entry lists 7 T cell receptor beta chains sequenced from one sample in a study of shared clonotypes between healthy human individuals. The assay was immunoSEQ multiplex PCR, and TCRdb's table has in-frame clones only and misses some. The sample has millions of clones, 85% to 95% seen once; the top ten hold more than 0.1%. Sequencing was performed on naive CD4+ T cells sorted from blood. Subset described: CD45RA+ positively selected. Receptors were obtained from a man aged 18 to 30 in good health.

The J gene is TRBJ1-1, the V gene TRBV11-1; 9 bases agree with TRBD1. The CDR3 extends over 14 amino acids. V lost 6 bases and J lost 3; bases outside the gene matches: 5. Germline CDR1 reads SGHAT; CDR2 reads FQDESV (reference sequence). CDR3 loop: CASRPGQGYTEAFF. CDR3 nucleotide sequence: TGTGCCAGCAGACCCGGACAGGGGTACACTGAAGCTTTCTTT.

The chain is built from TRBV7-6 and TRBJ2-3; TRBD2 agrees at 9 bases. The germline V gene has CDR1 SGHVS and CDR2 FNYEAQ. This CDR3 spans 16 amino acids. V lost 2 bases to trimming and J lost 2 bases; unmatched junction nucleotides: 5. The CDR3 reads CASSLLGGGATDTQYF. In DNA form, the CDR3 reads TGTGCCAGCAGCTTATTAGGCGGGGGGGCCACAGATACGCAGTATTTT.

A single count supports this clone. The J gene is TRBJ2-3, the V gene TRBV30; TRBD2 aligns across 8 bases. Trimming cost V 3 bases and J 6 bases; bases outside gene matches: 8. The germline V gene has CDR1 GTSNPN and CDR2 SVGIG (reference sequence). The CDR3 has 14 amino acids. The CDR3 region has the DNA TGTGCCTGGAGGGGACTAGTCTCGATGGATACGCAGTATTTT. It encodes CAWRGLVSMDTQYF.

A remark on this clone: The sample holds other DNA sequences that translate to the same CDR3. The chain is built from TRBV7-8 and TRBJ1-1; D unresolved. The germline V gene has CDR1 SGHVS and CDR2 FQNEAQ. V was pared by 1 base and J by 1 base, with 7 bases between. The CDR3 is 14 amino acids. The CDR3 here is CASSLGSANTEAFF. As DNA, the CDR3 is TGTGCCAGCAGCTTAGGTTCCGCGAACACTGAAGCTTTCTTT.

A note on this clone: Other nucleotide sequences from this sample produce the same CDR3. The rearrangement links TRBV5-1 to TRBJ1-3; possibly TRBD1 for D (6 bases). V was pared by 3 bases and J by 2 bases, with 9 bases between. The CDR3 contains 14 residues. CDR1 and CDR2 (germline): SGHRS, YFSETQ. This CDR3 is CASSSQGTGNTIYF. The CDR3 DNA sequence: TGCGCCAGCAGCTCACAGGGAACTGGAAACACCATATATTTT.

This sequence joins TRBV7-9 and TRBJ1-2; D not resolved. CDR1 SEHNR and CDR2 FQNEAQ come from the germline V gene (reference sequence). This CDR3 has 13 residues. Trimming stripped 5 bases from V and 5 bases from J, with 12 bases between. CDR3 in amino acids: CASSQAGDYGYTF. The CDR3 DNA is TGTGCCAGCAGCCAAGCGGGCGATTATGGCTACACCTTC.

The V call is TRBV5-1, the J call TRBJ2-1, with 8 nucleotides matching TRBD1. Germline trimming cut 0 bases from V and 5 bases from J; bases unmatched to any gene: 7. The CDR3 extends over 16 amino acids. CDR1 is SGHRS, CDR2 YFSETQ, per germline. This CDR3 is CASSLVGRGLDNEQFF. The CDR3 nucleotides are TGCGCCAGCAGCTTGGTGGGCAGGGGGCTTGACAATGAGCAGTTCTTC.